The T cell receptor beta chain described here comes from a study of blood T cell repertoires in COVID-19 (dated by TCRdb to 2019 to 2021). Turning to the overall study: Samples covering the acute and convalescent phases of COVID-19 were provided by collaborators in the United States, Italy and Spain. The material from the prospective study consisted of cDNA or gDNA derived from T cells, B-cell-depleted T cells, or PBMCs. Deeply sampled blood TCRbeta repertoires from subjects exposed to, actively infected with, or recovered from COVID-19 were included in the dataset. The repertoires were made available in a free public database intended to serve as a resource for research on the immune response to SARS-CoV-2. Samples came from the ongoing ImmuneRACE study (first 160 participants) plus 1,254 subjects from 6 global collaborators. A de-identified subject ID, COVID-19 status, age in years and sex were almost always included in the sample metadata. Where available, HLA class I and class II types were taken from metadata supplied by the sample provider and were not determined by assay-based typing.

Study-wide findings and limitations: The amount of clinical and demographic metadata varied by source and participant and was provided uncurated.

In the germline V gene, CDR1 corresponds to MNHEY and CDR2 to SVGAGI. Deletion took 5 bases off V and 9 bases off J, with a span of 11 bases between the germline ends. The CDR3 has 12 amino acids, counting the end cysteine and phenylalanine. Only the CDR3 part of the read is kept: 36 bases, read in frame from the first base. Each collaborating institution followed its own protocols to collect whole blood in K2EDTA tubes. For TCRbeta analysis, collaborators shipped samples as frozen whole blood, isolated PBMCs, or DNA extracted from either of those sample types. In regard to this clone: There is no known antigen for this receptor. Nothing much larger sits one base from this clone, and base qualities are not available.

TCRbeta CDR3 regions were amplified from genomic DNA using the immunoSEQ Assay, a bias-controlled multiplex PCR. On the authors' methods: The number of nucleated cells in each sample was estimated from the amplification of reference gene primers within the assay. To quantify the absolute abundance of each unique TCRbeta CDR3 rearrangement, sequence reads were collapsed and filtered. For each sample, productive Simpson clonality was calculated as the square root of Simpson's diversity index across productive rearrangements. What TCRdb holds here is the immuneACCESS table cut down to in-frame rearrangements. Part of the clones is not present; checked against another copy, under half of the missing clones reflect an unresolved V gene, and the others are unexplained. D and trimming were read from the DNA, whereas the V and J calls and clone size are those reported in that table. In this sample the table shows under 250,000 clones, about 80% of which occur a single time. Approximately 4.7% of the sample is in the top ten clones.

The V and J genes are TRBV6-5 and TRBJ1-5; the best D guess is TRBD1, with 5 bases matching. The sequenced sample consisted of peripheral blood. The TCR was taken from a man aged 45-65 years with active or convalescent COVID-19. This receptor carries the CDR3 CASSRTGGPQHF. Read as DNA, the sequence is TGTGCCAGCAGTCGGACGGGGGGGCCCCAGCATTTT.